This T cell receptor beta chain was obtained from a study of T cells in Graves' hyperthyroidism and ophthalmopathy. Ten or more counts support this clonotype. Antigen specificity is unknown. Between the trimmed V and J ends, which lost 3 bases and 7 bases, there was a span of 13 bases. The CDR3 is 12 residues long. CDR1 and CDR2 (germline): DFQATT, SNEGSKA (reference sequence). RNA transcripts provided the source from which TCR beta CDR3 regions were amplified. The TCR CDR3 first-round RT-PCR relied on the HTBI primer set. TCRdb used MiXCR to reprocess the multiplex PCR reads, holding one entry per CDR3 protein. Found here are about 580,000 distinct CDR3 sequences, just over 45% of them singletons; the top ten hold about 7.8%. General observations from the study: The blood repertoire included most of the expanded thyroid clonotypes above 0.001. The model's output predicted ophthalmopathy at a median of roughly 6.9 months prior to onset.

Diagnosis of hyperthyroidism was new in patients aged 18 to 65, and its duration was under 2 months. This chain links TRBV20-1 with TRBJ2-7, with D unresolved. The sequenced material came from peripheral blood or thyroid tissue (not recorded which). This clonotype was obtained from a woman between 18 and 30 years old with Graves' hyperthyroidism. The CDR3 DNA reads as TGCAGTGCTAGGGACCGAGTGGGGGAGCAGTACTTC. This sequence encodes CSARDRVGEQYF.